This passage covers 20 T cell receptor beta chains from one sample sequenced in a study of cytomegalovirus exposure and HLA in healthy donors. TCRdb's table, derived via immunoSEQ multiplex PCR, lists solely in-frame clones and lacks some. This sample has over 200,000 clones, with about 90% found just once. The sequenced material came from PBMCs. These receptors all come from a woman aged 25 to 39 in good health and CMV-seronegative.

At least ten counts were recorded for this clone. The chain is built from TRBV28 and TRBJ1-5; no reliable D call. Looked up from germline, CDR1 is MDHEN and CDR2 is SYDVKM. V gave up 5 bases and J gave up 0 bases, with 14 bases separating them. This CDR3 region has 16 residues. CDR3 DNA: TGTGCCAGCAGTATAACTTTTCGTCGTAGCAATCAGCCCCAGCATTTT. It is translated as CASSITFRRSNQPQHF.

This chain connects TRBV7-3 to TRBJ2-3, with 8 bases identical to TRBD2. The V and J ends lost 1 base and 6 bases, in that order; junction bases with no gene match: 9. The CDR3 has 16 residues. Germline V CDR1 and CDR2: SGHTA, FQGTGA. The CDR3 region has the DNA TGTGCCAGCAGCTTAAGAGGGCGGGAGGCGGCCGATACGCAGTATTTT. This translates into CASSLRGREAADTQYF.

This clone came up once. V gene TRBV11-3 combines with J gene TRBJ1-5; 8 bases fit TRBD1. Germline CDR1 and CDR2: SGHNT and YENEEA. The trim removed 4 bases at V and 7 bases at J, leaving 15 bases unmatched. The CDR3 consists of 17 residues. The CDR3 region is CASSSTTGTGGGQPQHF. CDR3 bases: TGTGCCAGCAGCTCGACAACCGGGACAGGCGGAGGGCAGCCCCAGCATTTT.

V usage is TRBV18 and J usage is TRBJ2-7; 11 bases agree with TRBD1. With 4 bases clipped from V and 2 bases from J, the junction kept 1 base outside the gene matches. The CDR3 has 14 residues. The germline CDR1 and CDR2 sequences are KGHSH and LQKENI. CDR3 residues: CASSLGQGAYEQYF. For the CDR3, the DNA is TGTGCCAGCTCACTGGGACAGGGGGCCTACGAGCAGTACTTC.

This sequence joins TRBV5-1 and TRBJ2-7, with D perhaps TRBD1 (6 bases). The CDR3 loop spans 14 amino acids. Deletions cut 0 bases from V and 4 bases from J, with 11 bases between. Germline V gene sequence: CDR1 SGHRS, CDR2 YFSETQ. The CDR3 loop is CASSLVPGEYEQYF. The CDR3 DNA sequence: TGCGCCAGCAGCTTGGTTCCAGGGGAGTACGAGCAGTACTTC.

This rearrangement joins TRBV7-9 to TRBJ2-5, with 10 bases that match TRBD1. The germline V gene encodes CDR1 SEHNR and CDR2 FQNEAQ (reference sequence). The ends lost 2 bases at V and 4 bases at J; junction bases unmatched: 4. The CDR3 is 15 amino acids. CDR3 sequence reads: CASSLRQGAGETQYF. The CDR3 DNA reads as TGTGCCAGCAGCTTAAGACAGGGGGCAGGAGAGACCCAGTACTTC.

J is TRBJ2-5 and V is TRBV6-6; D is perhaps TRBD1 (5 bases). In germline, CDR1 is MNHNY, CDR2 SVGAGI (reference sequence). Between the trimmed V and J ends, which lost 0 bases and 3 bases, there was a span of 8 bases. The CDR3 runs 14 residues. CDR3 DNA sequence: TGTGCCAGCAGTTACTCGATCAGGGAAGAGACCCAGTACTTC. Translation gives CASSYSIREETQYF.

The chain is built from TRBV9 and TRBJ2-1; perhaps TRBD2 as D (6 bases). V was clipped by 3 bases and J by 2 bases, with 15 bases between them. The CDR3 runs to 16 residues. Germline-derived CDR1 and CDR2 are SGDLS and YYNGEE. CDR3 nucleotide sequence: TGTGCCAGCAGCGCAAAATGGGGGGTCCCCTACAATGAGCAGTTCTTC. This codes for CASSAKWGVPYNEQFF.

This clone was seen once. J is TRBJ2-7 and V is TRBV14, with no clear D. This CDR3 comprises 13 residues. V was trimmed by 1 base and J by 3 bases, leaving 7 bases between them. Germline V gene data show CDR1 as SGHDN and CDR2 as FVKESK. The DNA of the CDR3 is TGTGCCAGCAGCCAAGGCGGCCTCTACGAGCAGTACTTC. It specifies CASSQGGLYEQYF.

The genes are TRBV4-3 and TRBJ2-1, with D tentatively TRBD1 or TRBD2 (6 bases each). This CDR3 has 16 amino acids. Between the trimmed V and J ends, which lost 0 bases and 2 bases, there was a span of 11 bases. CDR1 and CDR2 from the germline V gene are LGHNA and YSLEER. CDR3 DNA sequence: TGCGCCAGCAGCCAAGATTATGGGGGGCCCTACAATGAGCAGTTCTTC. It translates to CASSQDYGGPYNEQFF.

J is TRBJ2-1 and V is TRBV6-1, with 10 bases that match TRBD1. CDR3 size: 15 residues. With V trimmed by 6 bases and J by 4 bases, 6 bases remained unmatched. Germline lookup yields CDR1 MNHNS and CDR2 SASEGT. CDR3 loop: CASRGKGQGYNEQFF. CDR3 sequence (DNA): TGTGCCAGCAGAGGAAAGGGACAGGGGTACAATGAGCAGTTCTTC.

The CDR3: CASSQEVPGQHSGNTIYF. The CDR3 DNA reads TGCGCCAGCAGCCAAGAAGTCCCCGGACAGCACTCTGGAAACACCATATATTTT. The rearrangement links TRBV4-1 to TRBJ1-3; D is possibly TRBD1 (6 bases). Deletions cut 0 bases from V and 0 bases from J, with 15 bases between. The CDR3 is 18 residues long. Germline V gene lookup returns CDR1 MGHRA and CDR2 YSYEKL.

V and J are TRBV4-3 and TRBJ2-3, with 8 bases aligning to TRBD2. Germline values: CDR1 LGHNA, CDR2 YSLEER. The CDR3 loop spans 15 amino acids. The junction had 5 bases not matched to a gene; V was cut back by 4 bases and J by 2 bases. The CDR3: CASSRQLAVTDTQYF. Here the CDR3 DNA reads TGCGCCAGCAGCCGCCAACTAGCGGTCACAGATACGCAGTATTTT.

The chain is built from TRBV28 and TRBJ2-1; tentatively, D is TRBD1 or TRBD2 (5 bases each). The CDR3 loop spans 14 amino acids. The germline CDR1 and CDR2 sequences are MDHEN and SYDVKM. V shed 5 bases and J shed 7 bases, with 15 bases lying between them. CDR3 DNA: TGTGCCAGCAGTGGGGGTAGCGAAACTAATGAGCAGTTCTTC. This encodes CASSGGSETNEQFF.

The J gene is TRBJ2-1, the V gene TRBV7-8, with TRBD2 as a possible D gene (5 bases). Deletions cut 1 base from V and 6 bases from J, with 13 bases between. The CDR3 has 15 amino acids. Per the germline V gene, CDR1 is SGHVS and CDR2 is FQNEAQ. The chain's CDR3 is CASSLEPLASNEQFF. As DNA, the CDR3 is TGTGCCAGCAGCTTAGAACCCCTAGCATCCAATGAGCAGTTCTTC.

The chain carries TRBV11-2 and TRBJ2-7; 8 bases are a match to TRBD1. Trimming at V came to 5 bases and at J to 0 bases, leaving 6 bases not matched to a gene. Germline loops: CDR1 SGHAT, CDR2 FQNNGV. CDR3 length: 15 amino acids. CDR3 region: CASSPPGTGSYEQYF. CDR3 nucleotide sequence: TGTGCCAGCAGCCCCCCCGGGACAGGCTCCTACGAGCAGTACTTC.

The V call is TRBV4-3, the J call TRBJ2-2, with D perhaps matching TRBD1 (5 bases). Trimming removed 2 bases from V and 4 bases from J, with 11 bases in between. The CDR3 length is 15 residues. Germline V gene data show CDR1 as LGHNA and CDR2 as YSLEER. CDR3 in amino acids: CASSQSIQGTGELFF. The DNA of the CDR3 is TGCGCCAGCAGCCAAAGTATCCAGGGCACCGGGGAGCTGTTTTTT.

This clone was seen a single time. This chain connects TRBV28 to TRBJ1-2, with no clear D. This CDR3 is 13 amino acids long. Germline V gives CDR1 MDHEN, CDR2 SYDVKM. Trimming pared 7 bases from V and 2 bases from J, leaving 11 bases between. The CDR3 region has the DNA TGTGCCAGCACGAGGTTCCGGAACTATGGCTACACCTTC. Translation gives CASTRFRNYGYTF.

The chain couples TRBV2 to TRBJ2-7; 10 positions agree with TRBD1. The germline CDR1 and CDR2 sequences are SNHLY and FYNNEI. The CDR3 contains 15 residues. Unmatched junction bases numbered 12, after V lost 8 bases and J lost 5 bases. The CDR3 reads CASLPWGTGVHEQYF. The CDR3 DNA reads TGTGCCAGCCTACCTTGGGGGACAGGGGTACACGAGCAGTACTTC. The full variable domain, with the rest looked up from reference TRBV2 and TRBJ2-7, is EPEVTQTPSHQVTQMGQEVILRCVPISNHLYFYWYRQILGQKVEFLVSFYNNEISEKSEIFDDQFSVERPDGSNFTLKIRSTKLEDSAMYFCASLPWGTGVHEQYFGPGTRLTVT.

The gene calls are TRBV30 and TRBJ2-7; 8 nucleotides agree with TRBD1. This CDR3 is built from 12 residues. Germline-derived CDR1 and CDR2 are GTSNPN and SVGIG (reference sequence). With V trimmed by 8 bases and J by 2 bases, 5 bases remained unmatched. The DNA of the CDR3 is TGTGCCAGTGACAGGGGACCCTACGAGCAGTACTTC. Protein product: CASDRGPYEQYF.